The table lists the clone carrying this TCR beta chain with many counts. The antigen is undetermined. The data derive from a study of metastatic and nonmetastatic thyroid tumors. Study information: The study looked at repertoires side by side in blood and in tumor or nodule tissue from malignant and benign thyroid patients.

MiXCR was used by TCRdb to re-call the PCR reads. The data contain about 15,000 clones, approximately 23% of them seen just once; the ten biggest clones take up 9% to 15%. Until they underwent thyroid surgery, no patient had received any treatment. The germline V gene encodes CDR1 LNHDA and CDR2 SQIVND (reference sequence). This CDR3 contains 17 residues. V was clipped by 8 bases and J by 0 bases, with 20 bases between them. The study's findings and limits: In both blood and tumor samples, TCR beta diversity was reported significantly higher for malignant than benign nodules.

Sequenced material: tumor tissue. The clonotype comes from a female donor with papillary thyroid cancer or a benign thyroid nodule (not recorded which). Some clones in this sample may be carry-over from other donors' samples. V and J are TRBV19 and TRBJ2-4; D possibly matches TRBD1 or TRBD2 (5 bases each). CDR3 residues: CASGDGISYLAKNIQYF. Written as DNA, the CDR3 is TGTGCCAGTGGGGACGGGATTAGTTACCTAGCCAAAAACATTCAGTACTTC.